These T cell receptor beta chains were read from a single sample in a study of cytomegalovirus exposure and HLA in healthy donors. Sequencing used immunoSEQ multiplex PCR; TCRdb keeps in-frame clones, though not all of them. The sample carries under 200,000 clones, about two thirds recorded once. The material sequenced was PBMCs. Receptors were obtained from a woman in her 30s in good health and CMV-seronegative. Both conserved end residues are part of each CDR3. D genes are given only for firm matches. Not all rows give a size; the values are once, few, many and, for expanded clones, a class.

CDR3 protein | CDR3 DNA | clone size | J gene | D gene | V gene
CSVARGGNSPLHF | TGCAGCGTTGCCAGGGGTGGGAATTCACCCCTCCACTTT | - | TRBJ1-6 | - | TRBV29-1
CASSFTGGGNIQYF | TGTGCCAGCAGCTTTACAGGGGGGGGAAACATTCAGTACTTC | - | TRBJ2-4 | - | TRBV11-1
CASTQSGWYGYTF | TGTGCCAGCACCCAGAGCGGGTGGTATGGCTACACCTTC | - | TRBJ1-2 | - | TRBV6-5
CASSLVRGFLSTDTQYF | TGTGCCAGCAGCTTGGTTAGGGGGTTTCTTAGCACAGATACGCAGTATTTT | few | TRBJ2-3 | - | TRBV5-5
CASRGSTGELFF | TGTGCCAGCAGGGGGAGCACCGGGGAGCTGTTTTTT | once | TRBJ2-2 | - | TRBV6-1
CASRRGTGGKGEQYF | TGCGCCAGCAGGCGGGGGACAGGGGGAAAGGGGGAGCAGTACTTC | - | TRBJ2-7 | TRBD1 | TRBV5-1
CASSAEQGATYGYTF | TGTGCCAGCAGCGCAGAACAGGGGGCGACGTATGGCTACACCTTC | - | TRBJ1-2 | TRBD1 | TRBV9
CATSPLRGQGNTIYF | TGTGCCACCTCTCCTCTCAGGGGACAGGGAAACACCATATATTTT | - | TRBJ1-3 | TRBD1 | TRBV27
CSVEDTGSGNEQYF | TGCAGCGTTGAAGATACGGGATCTGGCAACGAGCAGTACTTC | - | TRBJ2-7 | - | TRBV29-1
CASNAGTSGIGEQFF | TGTGCCAGCAATGCCGGGACTAGCGGGATTGGTGAGCAGTTCTTC | - | TRBJ2-1 | TRBD2 | TRBV6-1
CASSVLYEQYF | TGTGCCAGCAGCGTACTTTACGAGCAGTACTTC | - | TRBJ2-7 | - | TRBV7-9
CSGGTALNTEAFF | TGCAGCGGCGGGACAGCTCTGAACACTGAAGCTTTCTTT | - | TRBJ1-1 | TRBD1 | TRBV29-1
CASRSTGNRPQHF | TGTGCCAGCAGAAGTACAGGGAATCGGCCCCAGCATTTT | - | TRBJ1-5 | - | TRBV28
CASSPMGDWNTEAFF | TGTGCCAGCTCACCAATGGGGGACTGGAACACTGAAGCTTTCTTT | - | TRBJ1-1 | - | TRBV18
CASSLEGAYEQYF | TGTGCCAGCAGCTTGGAAGGGGCCTACGAGCAGTACTTC | - | TRBJ2-7 | - | TRBV5-4
CASSAGQGRSGNEKLFF | TGTGCCAGCAGTGCCGGACAGGGCAGGTCGGGTAATGAAAAACTGTTTTTT | - | TRBJ1-4 | TRBD1 | TRBV6-1
CASSLGKLRDTEAFF | TGTGCCAGCAGCCTAGGAAAACTGAGGGACACTGAAGCTTTCTTT | once | TRBJ1-1 | - | TRBV5-5
CSAIRVGELFF | TGCAGTGCTATTCGCGTCGGGGAGCTGTTTTTT | - | TRBJ2-2 | - | TRBV20-1
CASSPINTGNEQFF | TGCGCCAGCAGCCCGATTAACACAGGGAATGAGCAGTTCTTC | - | TRBJ2-1 | - | TRBV4-3
CATCRGEQQETQYF | TGCGCCACTTGCCGGGGGGAACAGCAAGAGACCCAGTACTTC | - | TRBJ2-5 | TRBD2 | TRBV5-1
CATSRDGGAGTEAFF | TGTGCCACCAGCAGAGATGGGGGGGCTGGCACTGAAGCTTTCTTT | few | TRBJ1-1 | - | TRBV15
CASTTPGSSNTEAFF | TGTGCCAGCACCACCCCCGGGTCCTCGAACACTGAAGCTTTCTTT | - | TRBJ1-1 | - | TRBV28
CAITSGIGYEQYF | TGTGCCATCACGAGCGGGATAGGATACGAGCAGTACTTC | few | TRBJ2-7 | TRBD2 | TRBV10-3
CASSSQTSGGANEQFF | TGTGCCAGCAGCTCACAGACTAGCGGGGGGGCGAATGAGCAGTTCTTC | - | TRBJ2-1 | TRBD2 | TRBV11-3
CASTPGTANTGELFF | TGCGCCAGCACGCCCGGGACAGCGAACACCGGGGAGCTGTTTTTT | few | TRBJ2-2 | TRBD1 | TRBV5-1
CASSQERGYGYTF | TGTGCCAGCAGCCAAGAACGGGGCTATGGCTACACCTTC | - | TRBJ1-2 | - | TRBV28
CASSLFQGAYEQYF | TGTGCCAGCAGCTTGTTTCAGGGGGCCTACGAGCAGTACTTC | few | TRBJ2-7 | TRBD1 | TRBV5-6
CATSKVRGSYGSEKLFF | TGTGCCACCAGCAAAGTCCGGGGATCTTACGGGAGTGAAAAACTGTTTTTT | few | TRBJ1-4 | - | TRBV15
CASSLGSGGASHSQPQHF | TGTGCCAGCAGCTTAGGTTCGGGGGGCGCTTCCCATAGTCAGCCCCAGCATTTT | - | TRBJ1-5 | - | TRBV7-9
CASSLRTGGVSGELFF | TGCGCCAGCAGCCTACGGACAGGGGGCGTTAGCGGGGAGCTGTTTTTT | - | TRBJ2-2 | TRBD1 | TRBV5-1
CASSPRGSFGQPQHF | TGTGCCAGCAGCCCGCGGGGCAGTTTCGGTCAGCCCCAGCATTTT | - | TRBJ1-5 | - | TRBV7-8
CASSRTGYWYEQYF | TGTGCCAGCAGTCGGACAGGGTATTGGTACGAGCAGTACTTC | few | TRBJ2-7 | TRBD1 | TRBV28
CATSLLAGNSYEQYF | TGTGCCACCAGCCTCCTAGCGGGTAACTCCTACGAGCAGTACTTC | few | TRBJ2-7 | TRBD2 | TRBV15
CASSEVFSGSWHF | TGTGCCAGCAGTGAAGTTTTCTCGGGGTCTTGGCATTTT | - | TRBJ1-5 | - | TRBV2
CASSLLAGGYQETQYF | TGTGCCAGCAGCTTACTAGCGGGGGGTTATCAAGAGACCCAGTACTTC | - | TRBJ2-5 | TRBD2 | TRBV7-7
CASAGGSLGNEQFF | TGTGCCAGCGCCGGGGGGAGTCTGGGCAATGAGCAGTTCTTC | - | TRBJ2-1 | TRBD2 | TRBV6-5
CASSLLAGDTDTQYF | TGTGCCAGCTCACTTCTAGCGGGCGACACAGATACGCAGTATTTT | - | TRBJ2-3 | TRBD2 | TRBV18
CASSLARRPQQETQYF | TGTGCCAGCAGCTTAGCGCGGCGACCGCAACAAGAGACCCAGTACTTC | - | TRBJ2-5 | - | TRBV7-2
CASSPQPKGGHSDTQYF | TGTGCCAGCAGCCCACAACCCAAGGGAGGACATTCAGATACGCAGTATTTT | - | TRBJ2-3 | - | TRBV7-7
CSAGQGRYEQYF | TGCAGCGCGGGACAGGGGAGGTACGAGCAGTACTTC | few | TRBJ2-7 | TRBD1 | TRBV29-1
CASRRDRGADYEQYF | TGTGCCAGCAGGCGAGACAGGGGGGCCGACTACGAGCAGTACTTC | - | TRBJ2-7 | TRBD1 | TRBV7-2
CATSRGTTDEPLHF | TGTGCCACCAGCCGCGGGACGACCGACGAACCCCTCCACTTT | - | TRBJ1-6 | - | TRBV15
CATGRGQGSYNEQFF | TGTGCCACCGGGAGGGGGCAGGGCTCCTACAATGAGCAGTTCTTC | once | TRBJ2-1 | - | TRBV6-7
CASSPGLFGQPQHF | TGTGCCAGCAGTCCCGGGTTGTTCGGTCAGCCCCAGCATTTT | - | TRBJ1-5 | - | TRBV28
CASSPEGQIYGYTF | TGCGCCAGCAGCCCAGAGGGACAGATCTATGGCTACACCTTC | - | TRBJ1-2 | TRBD1 | TRBV4-3
CASSSGTGNQPQHF | TGTGCCAGCAGCTCGGGGACAGGGAATCAGCCCCAGCATTTT | - | TRBJ1-5 | TRBD1 | TRBV7-2